The 31 T cell receptor beta chains listed next were all sequenced from one sample in a study of T cells in Graves' hyperthyroidism and ophthalmopathy. TCR beta CDR3 region amplification was performed from RNA transcripts. Carried out on the TCR CDR3, a first-round RT-PCR used the HTBI primer set. TCRdb itself ran the multiplex PCR reads through MiXCR, one entry per CDR3 protein. The sample lists about 590,000 distinct CDR3 sequences; around 14% were seen once. Material for sequencing was blood. The receptor set was obtained from a woman aged 25 to 45 with Graves' hyperthyroidism.

This clonotype was picked up many times. V usage is TRBV7-6 and J usage is TRBJ2-7; D unresolved. Germline V gene lookup returns CDR1 SGHVS and CDR2 FNYEAQ. V shed 4 bases and J shed 0 bases, with 13 bases lying between them. The CDR3 covers 15 residues. The CDR3: CASSSLPGYSYEQYF. In DNA, the CDR3 is TGTGCCAGCAGCTCCCTCCCCGGATACTCCTACGAGCAGTACTTC.

This clonotype occurred many times. The chain recombines TRBV2 with TRBJ2-1; D unresolved. CDR1 and CDR2 (germline): SNHLY, FYNNEI. The CDR3 runs 12 residues. V was pared by 5 bases and J by 6 bases, with 8 bases between. Written as DNA, the CDR3 is TGTGCCAGCAGTTGGCGCCGCAATGAGCAGTTCTTC. Translation: CASSWRRNEQFF.

This clonotype was counted many times. This rearrangement joins TRBV7-2 to TRBJ2-2; no clear D gene. V lost 3 bases to trimming and J lost 5 bases, with 7 bases between them. CDR1 and CDR2 from the germline V gene are SGHTA and FQGNSA. The CDR3 covers 13 residues. The CDR3 coding sequence is TGTGCCAGCAGCTTGGTGCTGACCGGGGAGCTGTTTTTT. This translates into CASSLVLTGELFF.

Ten or more counts support this clonotype. CDR3 coding DNA: TGTGCCAGCAGCGTGGTAGAGACCCAGTACTTC. This encodes CASSVVETQYF. J is TRBJ2-5 and V is TRBV11-2; D remains unclear. From germline, CDR1 is SGHAT and CDR2 FQNNGV. The CDR3 is made up of 11 amino acids. V was cut by 5 bases and J by 4 bases, with 5 bases left in between.

The J gene is TRBJ2-1, the V gene TRBV7-9; maybe TRBD1 (5 bases). Trimming cost V 5 bases and J 0 bases, with 17 bases left between them. This CDR3 region has 17 residues. CDR1 and CDR2 from the germline V gene are SEHNR and FQNEAQ (reference sequence). The CDR3 region is CASSPRAIASSYNEQFF. DNA of the CDR3: TGTGCCAGCAGCCCCAGGGCCATTGCAAGCTCCTACAATGAGCAGTTCTTC.

This clonotype came up many times. The chain is built from TRBV20-1 and TRBJ2-3; 12 nucleotides line up with TRBD2. This CDR3 spans 18 amino acids. Germline CDR1 is DFQATT and CDR2 is SNEGSKA (reference sequence). Unmatched junction bases numbered 11, after V lost 4 bases and J lost 0 bases. CDR3 protein: CSATDPLAGGTSTDTQYF. CDR3 in DNA: TGCAGTGCTACAGATCCCCTAGCGGGAGGGACTAGCACAGATACGCAGTATTTT.

The chain couples TRBV29-1 to TRBJ2-1; TRBD2 agrees at 7 bases. The ends lost 6 bases at V and 8 bases at J; junction bases unmatched: 4. This CDR3 contains 11 residues. The germline V gene encodes CDR1 SQVTM and CDR2 ANQGSEA. CDR3 nucleotide sequence: TGCAGCGTCGCGACTAGCCATGAGCAGTTCTTC. Encoded protein: CSVATSHEQFF.

This clonotype occurred many times. The rearrangement uses TRBV3-1 and TRBJ1-4; D gene uncertain. Germline V lookup: CDR1 LGHDT, CDR2 YNNKEL (reference sequence). The V end lost 0 bases, the J end lost 12 bases, and 5 bases lay between the germline ends. The length of the CDR3 is 11 residues. The CDR3 DNA reads as TGTGCCAGCAGCCAAGAGAGGGAACTGTTTTTT. It encodes CASSQERELFF.

This clonotype turned up a few times. A much bigger clone sits one base away, suggesting this may be a read error. This chain connects TRBV11-2 to TRBJ2-5; 7 bases align to TRBD2. Germline CDR1 reads SGHAT; CDR2 reads FQNNGV. The CDR3 has 13 residues. Unmatched junction bases numbered 7, after V lost 5 bases and J lost 7 bases. The CDR3: CASSGGDGGTQYF. Here the CDR3 DNA reads TGTGCCAGCAGCGGGGGGGATGGGGGGACCCAGTACTTC.

V usage is TRBV12-5 and J usage is TRBJ2-7; 7 bases map to TRBD1. The length of the CDR3 is 14 residues. V was pared by 6 bases and J by 7 bases, with 12 bases of the junction left unmatched. Germline CDR1 LGHNT, CDR2 FRNRAP. In nucleotides, the CDR3 is TGTGCTAGTGGCCAGGCCGGGACAGTCAGAGAGCAGTACTTC. Encoded protein: CASGQAGTVREQYF. The variable domain in full, completed from reference TRBV12-5 and TRBJ2-7, reads DARVTQTPRHKVTEMGQEVTMRCQPILGHNTVFWYRQTMMQGLELLAYFRNRAPLDDSGMPKDRFSAEMPDATLATLKIQPSEPRDSAVYFCASGQAGTVREQYFGPGTRLTVT.

The chain joins TRBV20-1 to TRBJ1-2; 10 bases are shared with TRBD1. The V segment lost 2 bases and the J segment 6 bases; nucleotides outside the gene matches: 6. CDR3 length equals 14 residues. Looked up from germline, CDR1 is DFQATT and CDR2 is SNEGSKA (reference sequence). The CDR3 DNA sequence: TGCAGTGCTAGACCCGGGACAGGGGTCCATGGCTACACCTTC. This encodes CSARPGTGVHGYTF.

This clonotype was recorded a few times. The genes are TRBV7-9 and TRBJ2-1; D remains ambiguous. The CDR3 spans 13 residues. Germline assignment: CDR1 SEHNR and CDR2 FQNEAQ (reference sequence). Trimming pared 5 bases from V and 6 bases from J, leaving 11 bases between. The CDR3 reads CASSLPRFNEQFF. CDR3 bases: TGTGCCAGCAGCCTCCCGAGATTCAATGAGCAGTTCTTC.

This clonotype was observed a handful of times. The chain joins TRBV29-1 to TRBJ2-2; D not certain. Trimming removed 4 bases at V and 2 bases at J, with 11 bases between. CDR3 length: 14 amino acids. Germline lookup yields CDR1 SQVTM and CDR2 ANQGSEA. DNA for the CDR3: TGCAGCGTTGGTTCGCAGATTAACACCGGGGAGCTGTTTTTT. It is translated as CSVGSQINTGELFF.

This clonotype has at least ten counts. This sequence joins TRBV28 and TRBJ2-7, with TRBD2 matching 7 bases. Germline V gene data show CDR1 as MDHEN and CDR2 as SYDVKM. Germline trimming cut 6 bases from V and 7 bases from J; bases unmatched to any gene: 12. The CDR3 has 14 amino acids. The CDR3 sequence is CASSSTRLAAEQYF. CDR3 in DNA: TGTGCCAGCAGCTCCACACGACTAGCTGCTGAGCAGTACTTC.

This clonotype was detected only a few times. V usage is TRBV15 and J usage is TRBJ1-5; possible D gene TRBD1, 5 bases. CDR3 size: 17 residues. V lost 0 bases, J lost 1 base, and 13 bases lay in between. From germline, CDR1 is LNHNV and CDR2 YYDKDF (reference sequence). CDR3 sequence: CATSRDRQGLSNQPQHF. The CDR3 DNA reads TGTGCCACCAGCAGAGATCGGCAGGGATTAAGCAATCAGCCCCAGCATTTT.

The rearrangement links TRBV19 to TRBJ2-1; 9 nucleotides line up with TRBD2. The CDR3 is made up of 17 amino acids. Germline V gene sequence: CDR1 LNHDA, CDR2 SQIVND (reference sequence). Trimming cost V 3 bases and J 3 bases; bases outside gene matches: 9. This chain's CDR3 is CASSMGAGGPFYNEQFF. The CDR3 nucleotides are TGTGCCAGTAGTATGGGTGCGGGAGGGCCGTTCTACAATGAGCAGTTCTTC.

This clonotype appeared many times. This sequence joins TRBV7-3 and TRBJ2-1, with a possible D match to TRBD1 (6 bases). The CDR3 is made up of 16 amino acids. Germline V gene data show CDR1 as SGHTA and CDR2 as FQGTGA. Trimming removed 3 bases from V and 5 bases from J, with 17 bases in between. The CDR3 nucleotides are TGTGCCAGCAGCTTTAGGCTCGGCAGGGGAAACAATGAGCAGTTCTTC. As protein: CASSFRLGRGNNEQFF.

This clonotype has only one observation. This may stem from a read error, because a much larger clone lies one nucleotide away. V and J are TRBV11-2 and TRBJ1-1; maybe TRBD1 (6 bases). CDR1 SGHAT and CDR2 FQNNGV come from the germline V gene. This CDR3 region has 15 residues. CDR3 coding DNA: TGTGCCAGCAGCTTACCTATTCAGGGGAACACTGAAGTTTTCTTT. Its protein is CASSLPIQGNTEVFF.

This clonotype came up many times. V is TRBV28 and J is TRBJ2-3; TRBD2 agrees at 12 bases. Germline trimming cut 3 bases from V and 4 bases from J; bases unmatched to any gene: 8. The CDR3 is 17 residues long. Germline CDR1 is MDHEN and CDR2 is SYDVKM. CDR3 loop: CASSFRSLAGGPDTQYF. CDR3 nucleotides: TGTGCCAGCAGTTTCAGATCCCTAGCGGGAGGGCCAGATACGCAGTATTTT.

This clonotype was recorded at least ten times. The rearrangement joins TRBV27 to TRBJ1-1; D possibly corresponds to TRBD1 (6 bases). Germline V gene sequence: CDR1 MNHEY, CDR2 SMNVEV (reference sequence). There are 15 residues in the CDR3. V lost 6 bases, J lost 2 bases, and 16 bases lay in between. The CDR3 DNA follows: TGTGCCAGCAGCTTCAGCCGGGGGCAAAACACTGAAGCTTTCTTT. Amino acids: CASSFSRGQNTEAFF.

This clonotype has at least ten counts. CDR3 DNA: TGCAGTGCTAGAGCCGGGTTAAGCTCCTACAATGAGCAGTTCTTC. This sequence encodes CSARAGLSSYNEQFF. This chain joins TRBV20-1 and TRBJ2-1, with D hard to call. The CDR3 totals 15 residues. Germline V gene lookup returns CDR1 DFQATT and CDR2 SNEGSKA (reference sequence). Trimming stripped 1 base from V and 0 bases from J, with 10 bases between.

In this sample, this clonotype turned up a few times. This chain links TRBV27 with TRBJ2-5; D is ambiguous. Trimming took 4 bases from V and 5 from J, leaving 14 bases between them. The V gene's germline CDR1 is MNHEY and CDR2 SMNVEV (reference sequence). This CDR3 is built from 14 residues. In DNA form, the CDR3 reads TGTGCCAGCAGTTCCGACGTATGGCAGGAGACCCAGTACTTC. This gives the protein CASSSDVWQETQYF.

The genes are TRBV6-1 and TRBJ2-1; D gene ambiguous. The CDR3 is made up of 11 amino acids. Germline CDR1 and CDR2: MNHNS and SASEGT. The V gene lost 7 bases and the J gene lost 6 bases, with 7 bases spanning the gap. The CDR3 DNA follows: TGTGCCAGCACCCAGAGCAATGAGCAGTTCTTC. Its translation: CASTQSNEQFF.

About this clonotype itself: Given a much more abundant clone one base away, this may be a read error. The chain uses TRBV20-1 and TRBJ1-5; D remains ambiguous. This CDR3 is built from 12 residues. The V end lost 1 base, the J end lost 6 bases, and 7 bases lay between the germline ends. Looked up from germline, CDR1 is DFQATT and CDR2 is SNEGSKA (reference sequence). The CDR3 DNA follows: TGCAGTGCTAGAGGGGGAAGTCAGCCCCAGCATTTT. It yields the protein CSARGGSQPQHF.

The rearrangement links TRBV20-1 to TRBJ2-4; TRBD2 might be the D (6 bases). Germline V gene sequence: CDR1 DFQATT, CDR2 SNEGSKA (reference sequence). Deletions cut 3 bases from V and 8 bases from J, with 20 bases between. The CDR3 sequence is 15 residues long. The CDR3 nucleotides are TGCAGTGCTAGTCTGACCCCACAGGAGGGAGACATTCAGTACTTC. Residues: CSASLTPQEGDIQYF.

This clonotype was recorded at least ten times. The V and J genes are TRBV20-1 and TRBJ2-7, with 11 nucleotides matching TRBD2. The V gene end was trimmed by 6 bases and the J gene end by 0 bases; junction bases not matched to a gene: 7. The V gene's germline CDR1 is DFQATT and CDR2 SNEGSKA (reference sequence). The CDR3 length is 15 residues. As DNA, the CDR3 is TGCAGTGCGGGGGTAGCGGGAGGGACCTCCTACGAGCAGTACTTC. Translating it yields CSAGVAGGTSYEQYF.

This clonotype was detected ten times or more. V and J are TRBV28 and TRBJ2-7, with TRBD2 matching over 9 bases. After removal of 2 bases from V and 5 bases from J, the junction contained 16 bases not matched to a gene. This CDR3 contains 18 residues. Germline lookup yields CDR1 MDHEN and CDR2 SYDVKM. The CDR3 bases are TGTGCCAGCAGTTTAGGGCGGGGTAGCGGGAGAGCGAGGGACGAGCAGTACTTC. It is translated as CASSLGRGSGRARDEQYF.

There are a few counts of this clonotype. The chain employs TRBV5-1 and TRBJ2-7; 8 bases match TRBD2. The CDR3 extends over 14 amino acids. Germline V gene lookup returns CDR1 SGHRS and CDR2 YFSETQ. Trimming at V came to 3 bases and at J to 5 bases, leaving 7 bases not matched to a gene. CDR3 coding DNA: TGCGCCAGCAGCTACAGCGGGGGTTTTAACGAGCAGTACTTC. It encodes CASSYSGGFNEQYF.

With regard to this clonotype: A single base separates this from a much larger clone, so it may be a read error. The rearrangement joins TRBV11-2 to TRBJ2-7, with 7 bases matching TRBD2. V lost 1 base, J lost 6 bases, and 15 bases stayed unmatched. The CDR3 is made up of 17 amino acids. Germline CDR1 and CDR2: SGHAT and FQNNGV. The CDR3 sequence: CASSLGPVGGPGAEQYF. DNA for the CDR3: TGTGCCAGCAGCTTAGGACCAGTGGGAGGGCCAGGCGCCGAGCAGTACTTC.

This clonotype came up many times. The V and J genes are TRBV9 and TRBJ2-7, with TRBD2 identical over 10 bases. Trimming took 4 bases from V and 5 from J; bases not matched to a gene: 9. This CDR3 has 15 amino acids. Per the germline V gene, CDR1 is SGDLS and CDR2 is YYNGEE. This chain's CDR3 is CASSRTSGLRDEQYF. The CDR3 nucleotides are TGTGCCAGCAGCCGGACTAGCGGCCTCAGGGACGAGCAGTACTTC.

V gene TRBV6-1 combines with J gene TRBJ2-1; D might be TRBD1 (7 bases). CDR1 is MNHNS, CDR2 SASEGT, per germline. There are 15 residues in the CDR3. The germline V and J ends were trimmed by 1 base and 7 bases, with 14 bases remaining between them. DNA for the CDR3: TGTGCCAGCAGTGAAGGGAGGGGGCCCTTTAATGAGCAGTTCTTC. It specifies CASSEGRGPFNEQFF.